This T cell receptor beta chain was sequenced for a study of blood T cell repertoires in COVID-19. Study-level information: Sample material is recorded as cDNA or gDNA derived from T cells, B-cell-depleted T cells, or PBMCs.

Authors' processing steps: Amplification from reference gene primers served as the basis for estimated nucleated cell counts. The assay was immunoSEQ multiplex PCR, and TCRdb's table has in-frame clones only and misses some. Clone size and the V and J calls come from that table; the DNA yielded D and trimming. The table shows a few hundred thousand clones, with roughly 90% occurring only once. There are 15 residues in the CDR3. Germline V gene sequence: CDR1 MNHNY, CDR2 SVGAGI (reference sequence). Trimming shortened V by 0 bases and J by 7 bases, and 10 bases separated the two germline ends. The table lists this clone with a count of one.

The TCR sequence derives from a man aged 35-49 years with acute or convalescent COVID-19. Sequencing was performed on peripheral blood. The V and J genes are TRBV6-6 and TRBJ1-6; tentatively, D is TRBD1 (6 bases). CDR3 nucleotides: TGTGCCAGCAGTTACTCACAGGGACCGAATTCACCCCTCCACTTT. Its protein is CASSYSQGPNSPLHF.